This T cell receptor beta chain appears in the sequencing data of a study of cytomegalovirus exposure and HLA in healthy donors. Regarding the study as a whole: A later analysis reportedly found that, within productive TCRs, an Asian-associated ancestry cluster had fewer N-insertions than the mean observed across the roughly 690 donors. Rare TCR sequences dominated, though some public TCRs recurred in many donors. The authors listed roughly 150 TCR beta chains as cytomegalovirus-associated. TRBV6-2, TRBV6-3 and other indistinguishable V segments were excluded.

Germline V lookup: CDR1 SNHLY, CDR2 FYNNEI. The CDR3 runs 11 residues. V was shortened by 8 bases and J by 3 bases, with 6 bases between the two germline ends. This PCR relied on a set of 60 Vbeta primers and 13 Jbeta primers. Generated by immunoSEQ multiplex PCR, the TCRdb table keeps only in-frame clones and is missing some. Of 75,000 to 95,000 clones in the sample, approximately 79% are singletons; the top ten hold over 10%. As concerns this clone: Its antigen remains unknown.

What was sequenced was PBMCs. The chain recombines TRBV2 with TRBJ2-3; D unresolved. This TCR was recovered from a human donor in good health. This CDR3 reads CASLNTDTQYF. CDR3 coding DNA: TGTGCCAGCCTTAATACAGATACGCAGTATTTT.